What follows are 2 T cell receptor beta chains derived from one specimen sequenced in a study of cytomegalovirus exposure and HLA in healthy donors. In the PCR, 60 Vbeta and 13 Jbeta primers were used. Measured with immunoSEQ multiplex PCR; TCRdb has only the in-frame clones, and not every one. The sample holds under 150,000 clones; over 70% are singletons and the top ten take 1.6%. The sample taken for sequencing was PBMCs. The receptor set was obtained from a young woman in good health and CMV-seronegative.

The CDR3 DNA follows: TGTGCCAGCAGTCAGCTAGCGGGGAGCTCCTACGAGCAGTACTTC. Translating it yields CASSQLAGSSYEQYF. This sequence joins TRBV6-1 and TRBJ2-7, with 9 nucleotides matching TRBD2. CDR1 and CDR2 from the germline V gene are MNHNS and SASEGT. The CDR3 contains 15 residues. V shed 5 bases and J 0 bases; nucleotides not matched to a gene: 5.

The chain combines TRBV10-2 with TRBJ2-2; no definite D call. The CDR3 spans 14 residues. Trimming removed 2 bases at V and 6 bases at J, with 10 bases between. Germline CDR1 reads WSHSY; CDR2 reads SAAADI. DNA of the CDR3: TGCGCCAGCAGTGAGGCTGCGCCCGCCGGGGAGCTGTTTTTT. Translated, it gives CASSEAAPAGELFF.